This T cell receptor (beta chain) stems from a study of blood T cell repertoires in COVID-19. CDR3 length equals 17 residues. V trimming: 8 bases; J trimming: 4 bases; junction bases outside the gene matches: 16. Germline V gives CDR1 SNHLY, CDR2 FYNNEI. Enrolled during active infection, Seattle patients were then followed longitudinally. This clone is a singleton in its sample. The table came from immunoSEQ multiplex PCR; TCRdb's copy has only in-frame clones and leaves some out. The table has about 420,000 clones, roughly 90% seen once. Material for sequencing was peripheral blood. The sequence derives from a man aged 18 to 29 with COVID-19, enrolled during active disease. The gene calls are TRBV2 and TRBJ2-5, with 10 bases aligning to TRBD1. CDR3 loop: CASARTGGTYLGETQYF. The CDR3 region has the DNA TGTGCCAGCGCCCGGACAGGGGGTACCTACCTGGGAGAGACCCAGTACTTC.